This TCR beta chain was profiled in a study of blood T cell repertoires in COVID-19. Study overall: PBMCs, B-cell-depleted T cells, or T cells were the source of the cDNA or gDNA that made up the material.

In this sample, this clone turned up once. The germline V gene has CDR1 SGHAT and CDR2 FQDESV (reference sequence). V was pared by 5 bases and J by 4 bases, with 11 bases between. CDR3 length: 14 amino acids. Some clones are missing from TCRdb's copy, which holds only in-frame ones; the method was immunoSEQ multiplex PCR. The sample has around 120,000 clones; 70% to 90% are singletons. This sequence originates from a young man with acute or convalescent COVID-19. The genes are TRBV11-1 and TRBJ2-2; perhaps TRBD1 as D (6 bases). Sequenced sample: peripheral blood. CDR3 sequence reads: CASSLARGTGELFF. CDR3 nucleotide sequence: TGTGCCAGCAGCCTCGCCAGGGGCACCGGGGAGCTGTTTTTT.